A selection of T cell receptor beta chains follows, all from one sample in a study of PD-1 blockade in mismatch repair-deficient tumors. TCRdb keeps only in-frame clones here, not all; method: immunoSEQ multiplex PCR. The sample lists around 120,000 clones, 86% occurring once. The sample here was peripheral blood, taken 44 weeks after starting pembrolizumab. These receptors were obtained from an adult with mismatch repair-deficient cancer. Each CDR3 is given with its conserved first and last residue. The D gene is left open where the match is weak. Where a row states a size, it is once, few, many or the class of an expanded clone; other rows omit it.

d_gene	v_gene	abundance	j_gene	CDR3nt	CDR3aa
NA	TRBV6-1	once	TRBJ2-5	TGTGCCAGCAGTGAATTGGCTCACTATGGGGAGACCCAGTACTTC	CASSELAHYGETQYF
NA	TRBV11-2	NA	TRBJ2-7	TGTGCCAGCAGCCCCTCAAGCTCCCCCTACGAGCAGTACTTC	CASSPSSSPYEQYF
NA	TRBV10-3	NA	TRBJ2-7	TGTGCCATCAGTGAAACCACCCTCTACGAGCAGTACTTC	CAISETTLYEQYF
NA	TRBV13	NA	TRBJ2-4	TGTGCCAGCAGCCCAAGTCCGGGGGTGGCCAAAAACATTCAGTACTTC	CASSPSPGVAKNIQYF
NA	TRBV6-1	NA	TRBJ2-7	TGTGCCAGCAGTTATGGGTCCCCCGAGCAGTACTTC	CASSYGSPEQYF
NA	TRBV4-1	NA	TRBJ2-5	TGCGCCAGCACCGAAATGGGGGAAGGAGGTTCAGAGACCCAGTACTTC	CASTEMGEGGSETQYF
NA	TRBV11-3	NA	TRBJ2-2	TGTGCCAGCAGCTTAGATTTGGGCAGATCCGGGGAGCTGTTTTTT	CASSLDLGRSGELFF
NA	TRBV6-6	NA	TRBJ1-2	TGTGCCAGCACCCTAGGCAACAACTATGGCTACACCTTC	CASTLGNNYGYTF
NA	TRBV10-2	NA	TRBJ2-2	TGCGCCAGCAAGGAGGAGAACACCGGGGAGCTGTTTTTT	CASKEENTGELFF
NA	TRBV18	NA	TRBJ1-5	TGTGCCAGCTCACCAGGACGGAATCAGCCCCAGCATTTT	CASSPGRNQPQHF
NA	TRBV5-4	NA	TRBJ2-2	TGTGCCAGCAGCGATACGTTAACCACCGGGGAGCTGTTTTTT	CASSDTLTTGELFF
TRBD2	TRBV10-3	NA	TRBJ2-3	TGTGCCATCAGTGAGGATTCGACTAGCGGGAGTGACGGGACGCAGTATTTT	CAISEDSTSGSDGTQYF
NA	TRBV5-3	NA	TRBJ1-2	TGTGCCAGAAGCTTGCGGGGGCTCTGCTATGGCTACACCTTC	CARSLRGLCYGYTF
TRBD1	TRBV11-3	NA	TRBJ1-1	TGTGCCAGCAGCTTAGAGAAGGGACAGGGGAAGAGAGGAGACACTGAAGCTTTCTTT	CASSLEKGQGKRGDTEAFF
TRBD1	TRBV27	NA	TRBJ2-4	TGTGCCAGCAGTTCCCTATCGGACAGGGAGGCTTTTTTAGGCAAAAACATTCAGTACTTC	CASSSLSDREAFLGKNIQYF
TRBD1	TRBV19	NA	TRBJ2-3	TGTGCCAGTAAGGACAGGGGGCCCACAGATACGCAGTATTTT	CASKDRGPTDTQYF
NA	TRBV6-5	NA	TRBJ1-5	TGTGCCAGCAGCCCGACAGGTCTAGGTGGCCAGCCCCAGCATTTT	CASSPTGLGGQPQHF
TRBD1	TRBV7-8	NA	TRBJ2-5	TGTGCCAGCAGCCGGGACAGGGGGCTTTCAGAGACCCAGTACTTC	CASSRDRGLSETQYF
TRBD1	TRBV5-1	NA	TRBJ2-6	TGCGCCAGCAGCTGGGGGTGGACAGGGAACTCTGGGGCCAACGTCCTGACTTTC	CASSWGWTGNSGANVLTF
NA	TRBV7-8	NA	TRBJ1-2	TGTGCCAGCAGCTTAGCGCGTCCGGAGAACTATGGCTACACCTTC	CASSLARPENYGYTF
NA	TRBV28	NA	TRBJ2-1	TGTGCCAGCAGCTTACCAGGACGGACCTACAATGAGCAGTTCTTC	CASSLPGRTYNEQFF
NA	TRBV11-1	NA	TRBJ2-5	TGTGCCAGCAGCTTAGTTGCGGGGATGGAGACCCAGTACTTC	CASSLVAGMETQYF
TRBD2	TRBV27	NA	TRBJ2-1	TGTGCCAGCAGTCCTAGGACTAGCGGGAGCCCCAGCTCCTACAATGAGCAGTTCTTC	CASSPRTSGSPSSYNEQFF
NA	TRBV2	many	TRBJ1-1	TGTGCCAGCAGCCGGGCAGCGGACACTGAAGCTTTCTTT	CASSRAADTEAFF
NA	TRBV14	NA	TRBJ1-4	TGTGCCAGCAGCCAAGTATGGGGGGCTAATGAAAAACTGTTTTTT	CASSQVWGANEKLFF
NA	TRBV6-5	NA	TRBJ1-2	TGTGCCAGCAGTTACCGGGCCCAAGTGGGCTATGGCTACACCTTC	CASSYRAQVGYGYTF
NA	TRBV29-1	once	TRBJ2-1	TGCAGCGTGGTGCCCGGGAGCTCCTACAATGAGCAGTTCTTC	CSVVPGSSYNEQFF
TRBD1	TRBV4-1	NA	TRBJ1-4	TGCGCCAGCAGCCATACAGGGGTTTGGGTAAATGAAAAACTGTTTTTT	CASSHTGVWVNEKLFF
NA	TRBV19	few	TRBJ1-5	TGTGCCAGTAGCCGGAGGGGGGCCCAGCATTTT	CASSRRGAQHF